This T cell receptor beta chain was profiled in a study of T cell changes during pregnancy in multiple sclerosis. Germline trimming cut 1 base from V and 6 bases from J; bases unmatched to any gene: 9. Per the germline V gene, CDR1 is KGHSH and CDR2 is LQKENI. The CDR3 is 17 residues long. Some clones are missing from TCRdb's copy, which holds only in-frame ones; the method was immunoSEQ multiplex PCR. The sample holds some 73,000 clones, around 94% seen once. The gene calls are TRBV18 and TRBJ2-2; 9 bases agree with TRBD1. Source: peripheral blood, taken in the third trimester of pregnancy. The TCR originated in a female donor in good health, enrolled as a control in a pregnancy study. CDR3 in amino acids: CASSPLEAWTGAGELFF. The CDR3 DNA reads TGTGCCAGCTCACCACTTGAAGCGTGGACAGGGGCCGGGGAGCTGTTTTTT.